The rows below give T cell receptor beta chains drawn from one sample of a study of molecular identifiers for immune sequencing clone quantification. One entry per CDR3 protein, called by TCRdb with MiXCR from the PCR reads. The sample yields about 640,000 distinct CDR3 sequences, about 20% seen once. The source material was naive CD8+ T cells from blood, with Jurkat cell RNA spiked in. The receptors were sampled from a human donor in good health. Some libraries in this study had Jurkat cell RNA spiked in. Each CDR3 is given with its conserved first and last residue. Each record gives: V gene, J gene, clone size, D gene, CDR3 length, CDR3 DNA, CDR3 protein. D genes are given only for firm matches. Part of the rows lack a size; the others show once, few, many or a class for expanded clones.

>TRBV11-2|TRBJ2-2|.|TRBD1|16
TGTGCCGGCAGCTCCGGGACAGGGACGAACACCGGGGAGCTGTTTTTT
CAGSSGTGTNTGELFF
>TRBV10-1|TRBJ2-4|many|TRBD1|15
TGCGCCAGCAGAGGACAGGGGATAGCCAAAAACATTCAGTACTTC
CASRGQGIAKNIQYF
>TRBV29-1|TRBJ1-1|.|TRBD1|15
TGCAGCGTCCACCCGGCAGGGGGTGAGAACACTGAAGCTTTCTTT
CSVHPAGGENTEAFF
>TRBV7-2|TRBJ2-7|.|TRBD1|13
TGTGCCAGCAGCATATGGGACAGCTACGAGCAGTACTTC
CASSIWDSYEQYF
>TRBV6-1|TRBJ1-2|.|.|12
TGTGCCAGCAGAGTCGTCAGGCGCGGCTACACCTTC
CASRVVRRGYTF
>TRBV19|TRBJ1-1|.|.|15
TGTGCCAGTAGTACTGGCTTTGGGATGAACACTGAAGCTTTCTTT
CASSTGFGMNTEAFF
>TRBV7-2|TRBJ2-1|many|.|12
TGTGCCAGCAGCTACTTACGGGGTGAGCAGTTCTTC
CASSYLRGEQFF
>TRBV27|TRBJ2-7|.|TRBD1|14
TGTGCCAGCAGGACTTCCGGGACAGGCTACGAGCAGTACTTC
CASRTSGTGYEQYF
>TRBV19|TRBJ2-7|.|TRBD1|14
TGTGCCAGTAGTATGGGACAGGTTGGTTACGAGCAGTGCTTC
CASSMGQVGYEQCF
>TRBV5-1|TRBJ1-1|many|.|14
TGCGCCAGCAGCTTGAGAGAGGGGTTTGGTGAAGCTTTCTTT
CASSLREGFGEAFF
>TRBV13|TRBJ1-1|.|.|15
TGTGCCAGCAGCCCCCAGGGTGATGTGACTAGTGGAGCTTTCTTT
CASSPQGDVTSGAFF
>TRBV27|TRBJ2-7|many|TRBD1|15
TGTGCCAGCACCGAGGCAGGACAGGACCGGGTCGTGCAGTACTTC
CASTEAGQDRVVQYF
>TRBV5-6|TRBJ2-7|few|TRBD1|13
TGTGCCAGCAGAATGACAGGGGTGGACGAGCAGTACTTC
CASRMTGVDEQYF
>TRBV20-1|TRBJ2-7|many|.|15
TGCAGTGCTAGAGATGCAATCGGCTTCTCCTACGAGCAGTACTTC
CSARDAIGFSYEQYF
>TRBV13|TRBJ1-1|few|.|14
TGTGCCAGCAGCTTAGCCCTCGGACCTGTGAATTTGGTCTTT
CASSLALGPVNLVF
>TRBV4-3|TRBJ2-1|few|.|14
TGCGCCAGCAGCCAAGCGACATCTCACAATGAGCAGTTCTTC
CASSQATSHNEQFF
>TRBV7-6|TRBJ2-7|few|TRBD1|15
TGTGCCAGCAGCCCCACCGGGACAGGGGTCCACGAGCAGTACTTC
CASSPTGTGVHEQYF
>TRBV28|TRBJ2-7|.|TRBD2|14
TGTGCCAGCAGTTCGGGACTAGCGGACTACGGGCAGTACTTC
CASSSGLADYGQYF
>TRBV7-2|TRBJ2-7|many|TRBD2|13
TGTGCCAGCAGGGGGAGGGACGGGGGGGAGCAGTACTTC
CASRGRDGGEQYF
>TRBV15|TRBJ2-3|.|.|15
TGTGCCACCAGCAGGGCGGAAGGGGGCACAGATACGCAGTATTTT
CATSRAEGGTDTQYF
>TRBV12-3/TRBV12-4|TRBJ2-7|.|TRBD1|14
TGTGCCAGCAGTTTTGGACAGGGGTTTTACGAGCAGTACTTC
CASSFGQGFYEQYF
>TRBV27|TRBJ2-3|.|TRBD2|18
TGTGCCAGCAGTGACACTAGCGGGGGGGATTCTAGCACAGATACGCAGTATTTT
CASSDTSGGDSSTDTQYF
>TRBV6-6|TRBJ2-7|.|TRBD2|14
TGTGCCAGCAGTACAACAGCGGGGGGCTACGAGCAGTACTTC
CASSTTAGGYEQYF
>TRBV19|TRBJ1-5|few|.|14
TGTGCCAGTAGTATAGACAGCAGCAATCAGCCCCAGCATTTT
CASSIDSSNQPQHF
>TRBV25-1|TRBJ2-7|.|TRBD1|14
TGTGCCGGCAGTGTGGGGACAGGACCCTACGAGCAGTACTTC
CAGSVGTGPYEQYF
>TRBV20-1|TRBJ2-3|many|TRBD1|20
TGCAGTGCTAGAGAAGACACTGGGGGACAGCACTTCTTGGACACAGATACGCAGTATTTT
CSAREDTGGQHFLDTDTQYF
>TRBV7-9|TRBJ2-1|many|.|11
TGTGCCAGCAGCGTTCCGGGACTTCACTTCTTC
CASSVPGLHFF
>TRBV11-3|TRBJ2-3|.|.|16
TGTGCCAGCAGCCGATTTAAGGGGAGCTGGACAGATACGCAGTATTTT
CASSRFKGSWTDTQYF
>TRBV5-6|TRBJ2-7|few|.|13
TGTGCCAGCAGCTTGTTAAGTAGTGGCGAGCAGTACTTC
CASSLLSSGEQYF
>TRBV11-2|TRBJ2-5|.|.|11
TGTGCCAGCAGCTTTGGAGTAACCCAGTACTTC
CASSFGVTQYF
>TRBV9|TRBJ1-4|few|.|14
TGTGCCAGCAATCGGGACTGGACAAATGAAAAACTGTTTTTT
CASNRDWTNEKLFF
>TRBV5-1|TRBJ2-3|many|.|14
TGCGCCAGCTGGAGCACAGTTTACACAGATACGCAGTATTTT
CASWSTVYTDTQYF
>TRBV5-4|TRBJ2-7|many|.|13
TGTGCCAGCAGCTTCCAGGGGACCGGCGAGCAGTACTTC
CASSFQGTGEQYF
>TRBV4-1|TRBJ1-1|many|.|16
TGCGCCAGCAGCCAACCCTGGGAGGGGCCGAACACTGAAGCTTTCTTT
CASSQPWEGPNTEAFF
>TRBV6-1|TRBJ2-5|few|.|15
TGTGCCAGCAGTGAAAGCGGGGGGACAGGAGAGACCCAGTACTTC
CASSESGGTGETQYF
>TRBV29-1|TRBJ2-7|.|.|15
TGCAGCGTTGAAGGCGGTAGGGGGTCGTCCTACGAGCAGTACTTC
CSVEGGRGSSYEQYF
>TRBV20-1|TRBJ2-7|many|.|11
TGCAGTGCTCGAGGGAATAGCGAGCAGTACTTC
CSARGNSEQYF
>TRBV7-6|TRBJ2-7|.|TRBD2|16
TGTGCCAGCAGCTTACTCGCGGGGGATGGAGTCTACGAGCAGTACTTC
CASSLLAGDGVYEQYF
>TRBV7-9|TRBJ2-5|many|TRBD1|16
TGTGCCAGCAGCCCAAGAACAGGGGGTCGGCAAGAGACCCAGTACTTC
CASSPRTGGRQETQYF
>TRBV7-9|TRBJ2-7|.|.|16
TGTGCCAGCAGCTTAGTGGGTCGGGGTTCAAAGTACGAGCAGTACTTC
CASSLVGRGSKYEQYF
>TRBV7-2|TRBJ2-5|many|.|13
TGTGCCAGCAGCTTAGGCTCGTCCGCATCACAGTACTTC
CASSLGSSASQYF
>TRBV19|TRBJ2-3|few|.|17
TGTGCCAGTAGTACGGATGCCGGGATAAGGAATACAGATACGCAGTATTTT
CASSTDAGIRNTDTQYF
>TRBV29-1|TRBJ2-7|many|.|13
TGCAGCGTTGGGGGGTACGACTCCTACGAGCAGTACTTC
CSVGGYDSYEQYF
>TRBV20-1|TRBJ1-1|many|.|15
TGCAGTGCTAGAGCCTTGGGGATAGCGGGCACTGAAGCTTTCTTT
CSARALGIAGTEAFF
>TRBV13|TRBJ2-5|.|.|16
TGTGCCAGCAGCTTGTCCGCTGTAGGGATGGGAGAGACCCAGTACTTC
CASSLSAVGMGETQYF
>TRBV20-1|TRBJ2-1|many|.|13
TGCAGTGCTAGAGATTTTGGGCGCAATGAGCAGTTCTTC
CSARDFGRNEQFF
>TRBV11-2|TRBJ2-2|few|.|15
TGTGCCAGCAGCCCTTGGACCCTCTCTGCCGGGGAGCTGTTTTTT
CASSPWTLSAGELFF